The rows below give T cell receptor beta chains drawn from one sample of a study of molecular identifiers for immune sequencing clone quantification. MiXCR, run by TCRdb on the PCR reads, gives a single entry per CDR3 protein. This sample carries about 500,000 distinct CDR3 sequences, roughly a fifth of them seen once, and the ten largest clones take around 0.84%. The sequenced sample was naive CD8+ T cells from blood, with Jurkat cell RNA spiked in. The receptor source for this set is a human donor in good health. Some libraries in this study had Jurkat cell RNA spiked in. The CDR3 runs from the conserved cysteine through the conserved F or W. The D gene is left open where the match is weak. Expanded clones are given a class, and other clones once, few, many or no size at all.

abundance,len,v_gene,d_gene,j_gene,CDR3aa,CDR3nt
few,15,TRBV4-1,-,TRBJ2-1,CASSQDSGAYNEQFF,TGCGCCAGCAGCCAAGACTCCGGGGCCTACAATGAGCAGTTCTTC
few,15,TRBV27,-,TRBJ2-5,CASRSTGRWEETQYF,TGTGCCAGCAGGAGTACGGGGAGATGGGAGGAGACCCAGTACTTC
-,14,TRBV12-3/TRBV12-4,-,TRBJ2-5,CASSSIAAQETQYF,TGTGCCAGCAGTTCAATAGCGGCCCAAGAGACCCAGTACTTC
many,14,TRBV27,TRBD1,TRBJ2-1,CASSFGQGPNEQFF,TGTGCCAGCAGTTTTGGACAGGGACCCAATGAGCAGTTCTTC
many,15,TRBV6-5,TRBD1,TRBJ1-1,CASSLGTGMNTEAFF,TGTGCCAGCAGTTTGGGGACAGGGATGAACACTGAAGCTTTCTTT
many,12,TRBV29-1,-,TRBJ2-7,CSAQDSTYEQYF,TGCAGCGCCCAAGACTCGACCTACGAGCAGTACTTC
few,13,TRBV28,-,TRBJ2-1,CASSLSSGSDPFF,TGTGCCAGCAGTTTATCATCCGGGTCTGATCCGTTCTTC
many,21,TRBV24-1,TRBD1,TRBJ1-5,CATSPPLGEGPDRVDNQPQHF,TGTGCCACCAGTCCCCCCCTTGGTGAGGGGCCTGACAGGGTGGATAATCAGCCCCAGCATTTT
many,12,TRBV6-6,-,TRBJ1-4,CASSYLDEKLFF,TGTGCCAGCAGTTATTTGGATGAAAAACTGTTTTTT
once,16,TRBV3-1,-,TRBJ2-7,CASSQFWTGGLREQYF,TGTGCCAGCAGCCAATTCTGGACTGGGGGACTTCGGGAGCAGTACTTC
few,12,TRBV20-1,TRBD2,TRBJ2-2,CSALRGVGELFF,TGCAGTGCCCTCCGGGGGGTCGGGGAGCTGTTTTTT
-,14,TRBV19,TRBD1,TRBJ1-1,CAGSLRQGWTEAFF,TGTGCCGGTAGTTTAAGACAGGGTTGGACTGAAGCTTTCTTT
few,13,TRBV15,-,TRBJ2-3,CATSSRGLDTQYF,TGTGCCACCAGCTCTCGGGGACTGGATACGCAGTATTTT
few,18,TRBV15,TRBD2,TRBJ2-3,CATSRDRLAGVLTDTQYF,TGTGCCACCAGCAGAGATCGGCTAGCGGGAGTGTTAACAGATACGCAGTATTTT